These 21 T cell receptor beta chains share one sample of origin, sequenced in a study of shared clonotypes between healthy human individuals. Naive CD8 isolation took CD45RO-negative cells positively selected for CCR7 and excluded terminally differentiated effector memory CD45RA+ cells. TCRdb's table, derived via immunoSEQ multiplex PCR, lists solely in-frame clones and lacks some. Among 2 million to 2.5 million clones listed, roughly 91% were seen once. Sequenced input: naive CD8+ T cells from PBMCs. These receptors came from a man in his late teens or twenties in good health. Some clones in this sample may be carry-over from other donors' samples.

The chain recombines TRBV7-8 with TRBJ2-7; 11 nucleotides match TRBD2. The V gene's germline CDR1 is SGHVS and CDR2 FQNEAQ. The V gene end was trimmed by 5 bases and the J gene end by 4 bases; junction bases not matched to a gene: 7. This CDR3 contains 15 residues. Written as DNA, the CDR3 is TGTGCCAGCAGCGCGGGACTAGCGGAGGCGTACGAGCAGTACTTC. This encodes CASSAGLAEAYEQYF.

This clone was detected only once. The CDR3 sequence is CASSLSTLAVSYEQYF. In DNA, the CDR3 is TGTGCCAGCAGTTTGTCTACTCTAGCGGTATCCTACGAGCAGTACTTC. The chain carries TRBV27 and TRBJ2-7; TRBD2 matches 7 bases. CDR1 MNHEY and CDR2 SMNVEV come from the germline V gene (reference sequence). The junction had 9 bases not matched to a gene; V was cut back by 3 bases and J by 1 base. This CDR3 has 16 residues.

V gene TRBV27 combines with J gene TRBJ2-7; D is ambiguous. V was pared by 2 bases and J by 2 bases, with 13 bases between. The CDR3 is 15 amino acids. The V gene's germline CDR1 is MNHEY and CDR2 SMNVEV (reference sequence). The CDR3, as DNA: TGTGCCAGCAGTTTAAAAGTAGGGCCCCCCTACGAGCAGTACTTC. Translation: CASSLKVGPPYEQYF.

This rearrangement joins TRBV7-9 to TRBJ1-4; D remains ambiguous. The CDR3 has 13 amino acids. Germline-derived CDR1 and CDR2 are SEHNR and FQNEAQ (reference sequence). V gave up 8 bases and J gave up 8 bases, with 15 bases separating them. Here the CDR3 reads CASYSGLGEKLFF. CDR3 DNA sequence: TGTGCCAGCTATTCCGGGTTGGGGGAAAAACTGTTTTTT.

The genes are TRBV28 and TRBJ2-7; 7 positions match TRBD1. CDR3 length equals 13 residues. Germline V gives CDR1 MDHEN, CDR2 SYDVKM. The V gene end was trimmed by 8 bases and the J gene end by 0 bases; junction bases not matched to a gene: 4. The CDR3 sequence: CASADRRSYEQYF. The CDR3 nucleotides read TGTGCCAGCGCGGACAGGCGCTCCTACGAGCAGTACTTC.

This CDR3 reads CSVMQGDTEAFF. CDR3 sequence (DNA): TGCAGCGTTATGCAGGGAGACACTGAAGCTTTCTTT. V gene TRBV29-1 combines with J gene TRBJ1-1; D possibly corresponds to TRBD1 (5 bases). Trimming took 5 bases from V and 3 from J, leaving 10 bases between them. The CDR3 is 12 residues long. Germline-derived CDR1 and CDR2 are SQVTM and ANQGSEA. Based on the CDR3 plus reference TRBV29-1 and TRBJ1-1, the full variable domain is SAVISQKPSRDICQRGTSLTIQCQVDSQVTMMFWYRQQPGQSLTLIATANQGSEATYESGFVIDKFPISRPNLTFSTLTVSNMSPEDSSIYLCSVMQGDTEAFFGQGTRLTVV.

This chain uses TRBV30 with TRBJ2-5; 7 nucleotides match TRBD1. With V trimmed by 8 bases and J by 1 base, 1 base remained unmatched. This CDR3 spans 11 amino acids. Germline CDR1 and CDR2: GTSNPN and SVGIG (reference sequence). CDR3 region: CARDSQETQYF. The DNA for the CDR3 is TGTGCCCGGGACAGCCAAGAGACCCAGTACTTC.

V and J are TRBV5-4 and TRBJ2-7; 10 bases fit TRBD2. The CDR3 loop spans 16 amino acids. V lost 5 bases and J lost 4; bases outside the gene matches: 12. Germline V gene lookup returns CDR1 SGHNT and CDR2 YYREEE (reference sequence). The CDR3 is CASSMGAGGPGYEQYF. DNA for the CDR3: TGTGCCAGCAGTATGGGAGCGGGAGGGCCTGGGTACGAGCAGTACTTC.

A word on this clone: The same CDR3 is also encoded by other DNA sequences in this sample. The chain links TRBV27 to TRBJ1-5; D not certain. Per germline, CDR1 MNHEY and CDR2 SMNVEV (reference sequence). The ends were cut back, 0 bases at V and 2 bases at J, with 11 bases in the middle. The CDR3 contains 16 residues. CDR3 sequence (DNA): TGTGCCAGCAGTTTATCGGGAGGGTTTGGCAATCAGCCCCAGCATTTT. Its translation is CASSLSGGFGNQPQHF.

In DNA form, the CDR3 reads TGTGCCAGCAGCGTAGCTGTTACCGGGGTGAACACCGGGGAGCTGTTTTTT. Translation gives CASSVAVTGVNTGELFF. The rearrangement joins TRBV9 to TRBJ2-2; D possibly corresponds to TRBD2 (5 bases). V shed 0 bases and J shed 1 base, with 13 bases lying between them. Looked up from germline, CDR1 is SGDLS and CDR2 is YYNGEE. This CDR3 has 17 residues.

The chain couples TRBV9 to TRBJ2-7, with 8 bases identical to TRBD1. The ends lost 3 bases at V and 7 bases at J; junction bases unmatched: 6. The CDR3 extends over 13 amino acids. The germline V gene encodes CDR1 SGDLS and CDR2 YYNGEE. The CDR3 sequence: CASSATGVGEQYF. CDR3 coding DNA: TGTGCCAGCAGCGCGACAGGGGTGGGGGAGCAGTACTTC.

The chain has TRBV4-1 and TRBJ1-5; D is perhaps TRBD1 (5 bases). Germline CDR1 and CDR2: MGHRA and YSYEKL. V lost 1 base and J lost 9, with 13 bases in between. The CDR3 has 14 amino acids. In DNA, the CDR3 is TGCGCCAGCAGCCAAGGTAGCCGGGGCGGGCCCCAGCATTTT. Translation: CASSQGSRGGPQHF.

This chain uses TRBV4-3 with TRBJ2-1; 8 bases align to TRBD1. The CDR3 consists of 15 residues. The ends lost 0 bases at V and 7 bases at J; junction bases unmatched: 5. Germline CDR1 reads LGHNA; CDR2 reads YSLEER. This CDR3 reads CASSQDQGAVNEQFF. DNA of the CDR3: TGCGCCAGCAGCCAAGACCAGGGGGCTGTAAATGAGCAGTTCTTC.

The chain joins TRBV27 to TRBJ2-7; D possibly corresponds to TRBD1 (6 bases). Trimming stripped 6 bases from V and 6 bases from J, with 15 bases between. This CDR3 is built from 13 residues. Germline CDR1 MNHEY, CDR2 SMNVEV (reference sequence). Here the CDR3 DNA reads TGTGCCAGCAGCCAAGGACAGTTCGGCGAGCAGTACTTC. Encoded protein: CASSQGQFGEQYF.

V usage is TRBV5-4 and J usage is TRBJ1-1; the D is unclear. Germline V gives CDR1 SGHNT, CDR2 YYREEE (reference sequence). The CDR3 covers 12 residues. V lost 1 base and J lost 7, with 8 bases in between. CDR3 in amino acids: CASSLSSDEAFF. CDR3 sequence (DNA): TGTGCCAGCAGCTTGTCGTCAGATGAAGCTTTCTTT.

V gene TRBV5-5 combines with J gene TRBJ1-2; 7 nucleotides line up with TRBD1. The CDR3 totals 17 residues. Germline V CDR1 and CDR2: SGHKS, YYEKEE (reference sequence). Trimming took 1 base from V and 0 from J; bases not matched to a gene: 9. Here the CDR3 reads CASSLYPPGQTNYGYTF. The CDR3 bases are TGTGCCAGCAGCTTGTATCCCCCGGGACAGACTAACTATGGCTACACCTTC. The whole variable domain, remainder taken from reference TRBV5-5 and TRBJ1-2, is DAGVTQSPTHLIKTRGQQVTLRCSPISGHKSVSWYQQVLGQGPQFIFQYYEKEERGRGNFPDRFSARQFPNYSSELNVNALLLGDSALYLCASSLYPPGQTNYGYTFGSGTRLTVV.

This chain connects TRBV15 to TRBJ2-5; D remains ambiguous. The CDR3 is 16 residues long. Looked up from germline, CDR1 is LNHNV and CDR2 is YYDKDF (reference sequence). V lost 2 bases and J 1 base, leaving 14 bases between the germline ends. The CDR3 DNA sequence: TGTGCCACCAGCAGAAGCCGTACCCGGGTCCAAGAGACCCAGTACTTC. Translating it yields CATSRSRTRVQETQYF.

The chain has TRBV5-1 and TRBJ2-1, with 14 positions matching TRBD2. V gave up 3 bases and J gave up 0 bases; unmatched junction bases: 2. The CDR3 contains 17 residues. Germline V lookup: CDR1 SGHRS, CDR2 YFSETQ. In DNA, the CDR3 is TGCGCCAGCAGCTGGGGGACTAGCGGGAGCTCCTACAATGAGCAGTTCTTC. Its translation is CASSWGTSGSSYNEQFF.

As concerns this clone: Just one base apart from a much larger clone, this may be a read error. Distinct nucleotide sequences in the sample also encode this CDR3. The V call is TRBV13, the J call TRBJ2-7, with TRBD2 as a possible D gene (6 bases). CDR3 size: 11 residues. With 3 bases removed from V and 6 bases from J, the gap between germline ends came to 6 bases. Germline loops: CDR1 PRHDT, CDR2 FYEKMQ (reference sequence). CDR3 in amino acids: CASSLGGEQYF. The CDR3 nucleotides are TGTGCCAGCAGCTTGGGGGGCGAGCAGTACTTC.

This rearrangement joins TRBV11-2 to TRBJ2-1; D remains ambiguous. The CDR3 extends over 13 amino acids. Between the trimmed V and J ends, which lost 7 bases and 7 bases, there was a span of 14 bases. Germline V gene data show CDR1 as SGHAT and CDR2 as FQNNGV. CDR3 nucleotides: TGTGCCAGCAATGAGGTGCGAGCGAATGAGCAGTTCTTC. The encoded protein is CASNEVRANEQFF.

V and J are TRBV28 and TRBJ1-4; perhaps TRBD1 as D (5 bases). The CDR3 has 14 residues. The ends were cut back, 1 base at V and 8 bases at J, with 11 bases in the middle. Germline loops: CDR1 MDHEN, CDR2 SYDVKM. Here the CDR3 reads CASSLFRGGEKLFF. The CDR3 nucleotides read TGTGCCAGCAGTTTATTCCGTGGGGGGGAAAAACTGTTTTTT.